Listed below are T cell receptor beta chains from one sample, sequenced in a study of response to subunit inactivated influenza vaccine. TCRdb reprocessed the RT-PCR reads via MiXCR and lists one record per CDR3 protein. The sample lists approximately 490,000 distinct CDR3 sequences, around 7.9% occurring once. This specimen was PBMCs from blood, taken less than 25 months after vaccination. The receptors stem from a man aged 45 to 75 who received an inactivated influenza vaccine. Each CDR3 is given with its conserved first and last residue. D genes are given only for firm matches. Clone size, where shown, is once, few, many, or a class for clones that have expanded.

-	few	16	TRBV7-2	TRBJ1-6	TGTGCCAGCAGCTCGCGCTACAACCAGGGAAATTCACCCCTCCACTTT	CASSSRYNQGNSPLHF
TRBD1	few	17	TRBV25-1	TRBJ2-5	TGTGCCAGCAGTGATCCCGGGACAGGGGACTTCCAAGAGACCCAGTACTTC	CASSDPGTGDFQETQYF
-	few	12	TRBV12-3/TRBV12-4	TRBJ1-4	TGTGCCAGCAGTTTGTCGGTCGAAAAACTGTTTTTT	CASSLSVEKLFF
-	few	14	TRBV20-1	TRBJ1-2	TGCAGTGCTAGAGCAGGGCAGGTGATCTTGGGCTACACCTTC	CSARAGQVILGYTF
TRBD2	few	15	TRBV4-1	TRBJ2-3	TGCGCCAGCAGCCCTTACGGGACTAGCCCAGATACGCAGTATTTT	CASSPYGTSPDTQYF
-	few	11	TRBV6-2/TRBV6-3	TRBJ1-4	TGTGCCAGCAGTTCCCTTGCGCAACTGTTTTTT	CASSSLAQLFF
-	-	15	TRBV6-1	TRBJ1-4	TGTGCCAGCAGCCCCGGGGGGCGGACTAATGAAAAACTGTTTTTT	CASSPGGRTNEKLFF
-	many	14	TRBV4-2	TRBJ2-2	TGTGCCAGCAGCGCCCAGGAGCCCACCGGGGAGCTGTTTTTT	CASSAQEPTGELFF
-	-	15	TRBV19	TRBJ2-2	TGTGGCCGCTATATCAGGGAGGCGAACACCGGGGAGCTGTTTTTT	CGRYIREANTGELFF
-	-	15	TRBV11-2	TRBJ1-4	TGTGCCAGCAGCTCCGACAGAGCAACTAATGAAAAACTGTTTTTT	CASSSDRATNEKLFF
-	many	14	TRBV12-3/TRBV12-4	TRBJ2-2	TGTGCCAGCAGTGCCCAAGTATTGGCCGGGGAGCTGTTTTTT	CASSAQVLAGELFF
-	many	14	TRBV7-6	TRBJ2-7	TGTGCCAGCAGCTTCACCTTGGGCTCCTACGAGCAGTACTTC	CASSFTLGSYEQYF
-	-	13	TRBV12-3/TRBV12-4	TRBJ1-2	TGTGCCAGCAGTTTAGCGGGATCCATTGGCTACACCTTC	CASSLAGSIGYTF
-	-	16	TRBV28	TRBJ1-6	TGTGCCAGCAGTTTGGGGGGCCCGACTATGAATTCACCCCTCCACTTT	CASSLGGPTMNSPLHF
-	few	15	TRBV27	TRBJ1-1	TGTGCCAGCAGTTGGGCCAGGCTTACGAACACTGAAGCTTTCTTT	CASSWARLTNTEAFF
TRBD1	-	15	TRBV7-2	TRBJ2-7	TGTGCCAGCAGCTCACAGGGGGCCCTTATACAGGAGCAGTACTTC	CASSSQGALIQEQYF
TRBD1	many	15	TRBV24-1	TRBJ2-3	TGTGCCACCAGTGACCCTACAAACAGGGGCGATACGCAGTATTTT	CATSDPTNRGDTQYF
-	-	17	TRBV10-3	TRBJ2-2	TGTGCCATCAGTGAGCCAAATAAACCGAGTGGAACCGGGGAGCTGTTTTTT	CAISEPNKPSGTGELFF
TRBD1	few	16	TRBV4-3	TRBJ2-1	TGCGCCAGCAGCCAAAACAGGGGTGGCTTCTACAATGAGCAGTTCTTC	CASSQNRGGFYNEQFF
-	many	12	TRBV12-3/TRBV12-4	TRBJ2-1	TGTGCCAGCAGTCCCTTTGGGAATGAGCAGTTCTTC	CASSPFGNEQFF
TRBD2	many	14	TRBV2	TRBJ2-1	TGTGCCAGCACGACTAGCGGGCCATACAATGAGCAGTTCTTC	CASTTSGPYNEQFF
TRBD1	few	13	TRBV12-3/TRBV12-4	TRBJ2-5	TGTGCCAGCAGGCTGACAGGGCAAGAGACCCAGTACTTC	CASRLTGQETQYF
-	-	13	TRBV20-1	TRBJ1-2	TGCAGTGCTAGTGAACCAGGGGATTTCGGCTACACCTTC	CSASEPGDFGYTF
-	many	14	TRBV19	TRBJ2-7	TGTGCCAGTAGTTTGACAGTGCCGGCCTACGAGCAGTACTTC	CASSLTVPAYEQYF
-	many	14	TRBV21-1	TRBJ1-4	TGTGCCAGCAGTAACAGGACAACTAATGAAAAACTGTTTTTT	CASSNRTTNEKLFF
-	-	12	TRBV6-1	TRBJ2-2	TGTGCCAGCAGTGAACTGCACCGGGAGCTGTTTTTT	CASSELHRELFF
-	many	15	TRBV7-2	TRBJ2-5	TGTGCCAGCAGCTTAGCGCATAGGGCAGTGGAGACCCAGTACTTC	CASSLAHRAVETQYF
TRBD2	many	13	TRBV20-1	TRBJ2-1	TGCAGTGCTTGGGGACTAGCAGTCAATGAGCAGTTCTTC	CSAWGLAVNEQFF
TRBD2	many	13	TRBV20-1	TRBJ2-1	TGCAGTGCCCCGGGACTAGAGAAAAATGAGCAGTTCTTC	CSAPGLEKNEQFF
TRBD2	-	16	TRBV11-3	TRBJ2-1	TGTGCCAGCAGCTCGAGGAGCGGGGTCTCCTACAATGAGCAGTTCTTC	CASSSRSGVSYNEQFF
-	-	14	TRBV18	TRBJ2-2	TGTGCCAGCTCACCAGGGCTTGAGATCGGGGAGCTGTTTTTT	CASSPGLEIGELFF
TRBD2	-	15	TRBV5-1	TRBJ2-1	TGCGCCAGCAGCTGGCGGGGGGCCGGAGGCAATGAGCAGTTCTTC	CASSWRGAGGNEQFF
TRBD1	many	14	TRBV11-3	TRBJ2-7	TGTGCCAGCAGCCCAGGGGGCGCGGTGTACGAGCAGTACTTC	CASSPGGAVYEQYF
TRBD2	many	16	TRBV7-2	TRBJ2-1	TGTGCCAGCCGACCCCAAGTCGGGCTAGCGGAGAATGAGCAGTTCTTC	CASRPQVGLAENEQFF
-	many	14	TRBV9	TRBJ2-1	TGTGCCAGCACCCCCCCGGGTAGATCCGGTGAGCAGTTCTTC	CASTPPGRSGEQFF
-	few	16	TRBV20-1	TRBJ2-2	TGCAGTGCTAGAGATTGGGGGTCGGGTAGCACCGGGGAGCTGTTTTTT	CSARDWGSGSTGELFF
-	few	13	TRBV4-3	TRBJ1-3	TGCGCCAGCAGCCAAGATACGGGAAACACCATATATTTT	CASSQDTGNTIYF
-	few	12	TRBV11-2	TRBJ2-5	TGTGCCAGCAGCGCGACCCGTGAGACCCAGTACTTC	CASSATRETQYF
TRBD1	few	13	TRBV7-8	TRBJ2-7	TGTGCCAGCAGCAAGGACAGGGTACAGGAGCAGTACTTC	CASSKDRVQEQYF
TRBD2	-	18	TRBV11-1	TRBJ2-5	TGTGCCAGCAGCTTAAGCTTTGCGGGAGGGCCGTTGCAAGAGACCCAGTACTTC	CASSLSFAGGPLQETQYF
-	-	13	TRBV20-1	TRBJ2-1	TGCAGTGCTAGCGGGTACTCTAACAATGAGCAGTTCTTC	CSASGYSNNEQFF
-	-	12	TRBV20-1	TRBJ1-1	-	CSANWWGGGSFF
TRBD1	few	14	TRBV6-2/TRBV6-3	TRBJ2-7	TGTGCCAGCAGTTCGACTCAGGGGGCGCGAAAGCAGTACTTC	CASSSTQGARKQYF
-	few	13	TRBV20-1	TRBJ2-7	TGCAGTGCAAACCCGGGACATGCGTACGAGCAGTACTTC	CSANPGHAYEQYF
-	many	15	TRBV4-3	TRBJ2-7	TGCGCCAGCAGCCAAGAAGGGCAGGGGAGGTACGAGCAGTACTTC	CASSQEGQGRYEQYF
-	many	12	TRBV10-3	TRBJ2-1	TGTGCCATCCGTAACACTTCCAATGAGCAGTTCTTC	CAIRNTSNEQFF
-	few	12	TRBV6-2/TRBV6-3	TRBJ1-5	TGTGCCAGCAGCCACCTAAATCAGCCCCAGCATTTT	CASSHLNQPQHF
TRBD1	few	14	TRBV5-1	TRBJ1-6	TGCGCCAGCAACTTTGGACAGGATAATTCACCCCTCCACTTT	CASNFGQDNSPLHF
-	many	13	TRBV12-3/TRBV12-4	TRBJ2-5	TGTGCCAGCAGTTTACTTAAGCAAGAGACCCAGTACTTC	CASSLLKQETQYF
TRBD2	few	18	TRBV4-2	TRBJ2-2	TGTGCCAGCAGCCTCCGACTAGCGGGGGACCCGAACACCGGGGAGCTGTTTTTT	CASSLRLAGDPNTGELFF
-	-	11	TRBV12-3/TRBV12-4	TRBJ1-1	TGTGCCAGCAGACGGACAGAAGAAGCTTTCTTT	CASRRTEEAFF
-	few	13	TRBV20-1	TRBJ1-2	TGCAGTGCTATGGAGACAGGAAACTATGGCTACACCTTC	CSAMETGNYGYTF
-	many	15	TRBV12-3/TRBV12-4	TRBJ2-1	TGTGCCAGCAGTATCGGGACTGGATTCAGTAATGAGCAGTTCTTC	CASSIGTGFSNEQFF
-	-	13	TRBV6-5	TRBJ1-6	TGTGCCAGCAGGTATGGAGGGTTTTCACCCCTCCACTTT	CASRYGGFSPLHF
-	many	14	TRBV6-2/TRBV6-3	TRBJ1-1	TGTGCCAGCAGAAGAGACAGGCGGGGCACTGAAGCTTTCTTT	CASRRDRRGTEAFF
-	many	16	TRBV27	TRBJ2-3	TGTGCCAGCAGTTTATCTTATCAGGGGTACGCAGATACGCAGTATTTT	CASSLSYQGYADTQYF
TRBD2	few	16	TRBV4-2	TRBJ2-1	TGTGCCAGCAGCCCTCCCAGGCGGGAGGGGCACAATGAGCAGTTCTTC	CASSPPRREGHNEQFF
-	few	13	TRBV28	TRBJ1-5	TGTGCCAGCGGGGAGGACAGTTTCCAGCCCCAGCATTTT	CASGEDSFQPQHF
TRBD1	few	15	TRBV15	TRBJ2-7	TGTGCCACCAGCAGAAACAGGGGGAGTAACTACGAGCAGTACTTC	CATSRNRGSNYEQYF
TRBD2	-	13	TRBV5-1	TRBJ2-5	TGCGCCAGCAGGACTAGCGTCGAAGAGACCCAGTACTTC	CASRTSVEETQYF